The source of this T cell receptor (beta chain) is a study of CD8 T cells in Susac syndrome. Reverse transcription used about 0.45 to 1 ug RNA and random hexamers. TCRdb reanalysed the immunoSEQ multiplex PCR reads using MiXCR and keeps one entry per CDR3 protein. The table includes about 300,000 distinct CDR3 sequences, 85% detected once. The CDR3 is made up of 15 amino acids. V was trimmed by 4 bases and J by 1 base, leaving 13 bases between them. Per germline, CDR1 MGHRA and CDR2 YSYEKL. TCR beta from blood CD8+ and CD4+ T cells was sequenced. TEMRA cells were enriched by FACS, and CD4+ and CD8+ T cells were negatively isolated.

This TCR came from a human donor with multiple sclerosis. The gene calls are TRBV4-1 and TRBJ1-1, with D tentatively TRBD1 (6 bases). Sequencing used CD8+ T cells from PBMCs. The DNA of the CDR3 is TGCGCCAGCAGCCGTCAGGGGTCGTGGAACACTGAAGCTTTCTTT. This codes for CASSRQGSWNTEAFF.